This T cell receptor beta chain was profiled in a study of blood T cell repertoires in COVID-19. Across the whole study: The origin of the acute and convalescent COVID-19 samples was the United States, Italy and Spain. T cells, B-cell-depleted T cells, or PBMCs provided the cDNA or gDNA that served as material.

Original handling: Counts of nucleated cells, estimated from reference gene primer amplification, were obtained. Sequenced by immunoSEQ multiplex PCR; TCRdb stores in-frame clones only, minus some. V and J calls and clone size follow that table, whereas D and trimming were derived from the DNA. Found here are 150,000 to 250,000 clones, 94% of them singletons; the top ten hold roughly 0.76%. Those enrolled in Seattle joined during active infection and were followed longitudinally afterward. Sequenced input: peripheral blood. The sequence was collected from a young man with COVID-19, enrolled during active disease.

The CDR3 region is CASSLSIFEVDLNEQFF. DNA of the CDR3: TGCGCCAGCAGCTTATCGATTTTTGAGGTAGATCTCAATGAGCAGTTCTTC. The gene calls are TRBV5-1 and TRBJ2-1; no definite D call. Germline lookup yields CDR1 SGHRS and CDR2 YFSETQ. The CDR3 consists of 17 residues. Between the trimmed V and J ends, which lost 2 bases and 6 bases, there was a span of 21 bases.